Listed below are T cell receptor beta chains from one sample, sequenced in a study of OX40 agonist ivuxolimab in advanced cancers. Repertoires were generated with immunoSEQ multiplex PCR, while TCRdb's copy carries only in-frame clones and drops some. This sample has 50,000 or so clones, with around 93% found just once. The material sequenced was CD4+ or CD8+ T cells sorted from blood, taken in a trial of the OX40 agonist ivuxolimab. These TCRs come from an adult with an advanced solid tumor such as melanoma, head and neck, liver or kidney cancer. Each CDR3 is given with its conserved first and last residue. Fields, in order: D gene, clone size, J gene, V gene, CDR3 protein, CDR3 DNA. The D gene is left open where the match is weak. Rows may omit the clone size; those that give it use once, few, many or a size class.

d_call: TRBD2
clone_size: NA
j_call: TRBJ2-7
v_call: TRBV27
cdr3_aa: CASSPSMGLAGLEQYF
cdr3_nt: TGTGCCAGCAGTCCATCGATGGGACTAGCGGGACTCGAGCAGTACTTC

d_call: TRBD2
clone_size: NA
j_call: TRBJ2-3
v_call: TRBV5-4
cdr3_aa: CASSLTSGVSGDTQYF
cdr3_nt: TGTGCCAGCAGCCTCACTAGCGGGGTCTCCGGAGATACGCAGTATTTT

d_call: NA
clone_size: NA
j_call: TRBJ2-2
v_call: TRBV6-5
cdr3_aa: CASAFSNTGELFF
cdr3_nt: TGTGCCAGCGCCTTCAGTAACACCGGGGAGCTGTTTTTT

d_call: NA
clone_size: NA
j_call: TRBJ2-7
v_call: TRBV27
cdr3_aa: CASSPTPYEQYF
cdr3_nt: TGTGCCAGCAGCCCTACTCCCTACGAGCAGTACTTC

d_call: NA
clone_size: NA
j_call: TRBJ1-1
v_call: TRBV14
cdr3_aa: CASSQDQFEGMVNTEAFF
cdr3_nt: TGTGCCAGCAGCCAAGATCAGTTTGAGGGCATGGTAAATACTGAAGCTTTCTTT

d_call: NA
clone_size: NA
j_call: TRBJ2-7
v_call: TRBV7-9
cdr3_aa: CASSLAPGSYEQYF
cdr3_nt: TGTGCCAGCAGTCTAGCGCCAGGCTCCTACGAGCAGTACTTC

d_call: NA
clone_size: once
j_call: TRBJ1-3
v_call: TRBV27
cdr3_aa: CASSTVGSGNTIYF
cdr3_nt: TGTGCCAGCAGTACGGTCGGGTCTGGAAACACCATATATTTT

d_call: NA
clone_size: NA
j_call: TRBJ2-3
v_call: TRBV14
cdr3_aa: CASGRLDTDTQYF
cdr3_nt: TGTGCCAGCGGGCGGCTAGACACAGATACGCAGTATTTT

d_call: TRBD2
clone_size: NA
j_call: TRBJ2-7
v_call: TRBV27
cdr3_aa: CASTKAGVNEQYF
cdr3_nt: TGTGCCAGCACCAAAGCGGGGGTGAACGAGCAGTACTTC

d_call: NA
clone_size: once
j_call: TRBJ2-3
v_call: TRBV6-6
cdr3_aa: CASSLDSTDTQYF
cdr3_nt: TGTGCCAGCAGTTTGGACAGCACAGATACGCAGTATTTT

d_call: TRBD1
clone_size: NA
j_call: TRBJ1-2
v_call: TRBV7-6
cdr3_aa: CASSGYRGGYTF
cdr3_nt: TGTGCCAGCAGCGGATACAGGGGTGGCTACACCTTC

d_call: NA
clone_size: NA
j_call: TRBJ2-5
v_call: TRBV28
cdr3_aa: CASSPDIRGGRETQYF
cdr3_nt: TGTGCCAGCAGTCCCGACATTAGAGGAGGAAGAGAGACCCAGTACTTC

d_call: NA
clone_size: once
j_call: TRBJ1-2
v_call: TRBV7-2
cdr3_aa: CASSWAGDFYGYTF
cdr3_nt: TGTGCCAGCAGCTGGGCAGGGGACTTCTATGGCTACACCTTC

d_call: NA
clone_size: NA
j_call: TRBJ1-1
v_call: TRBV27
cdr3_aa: CASSSMMAGFGAFF
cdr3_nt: TGTGCCAGCAGTTCTATGATGGCAGGGTTTGGAGCTTTCTTT

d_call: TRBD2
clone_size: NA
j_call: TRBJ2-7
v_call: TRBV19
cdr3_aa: CASSAGGTYEQYF
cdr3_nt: TGTGCCAGTAGTGCCGGGGGGACCTACGAGCAGTACTTC

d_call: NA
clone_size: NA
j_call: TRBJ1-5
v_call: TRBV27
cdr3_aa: CASSSRNSNQPQHF
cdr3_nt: TGTGCCAGCAGTAGCAGGAATAGCAATCAGCCCCAGCATTTT

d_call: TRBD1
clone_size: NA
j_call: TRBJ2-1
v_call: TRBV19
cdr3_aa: CATLGTGYNEQFF
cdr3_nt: TGTGCCACTTTAGGGACAGGGTACAATGAGCAGTTCTTC

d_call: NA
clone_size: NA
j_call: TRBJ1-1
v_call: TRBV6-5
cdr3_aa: CASSFQGPNTEAFF
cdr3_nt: TGTGCCAGCAGTTTCCAGGGACCTAACACTGAAGCTTTCTTT

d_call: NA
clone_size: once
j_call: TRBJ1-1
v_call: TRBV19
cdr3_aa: CASSTGPPRGISNTEAFF
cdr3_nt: TGTGCCAGTAGTACGGGTCCACCGAGGGGGATTTCGAACACTGAAGCTTTCTTT

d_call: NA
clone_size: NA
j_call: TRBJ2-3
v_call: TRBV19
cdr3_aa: CASSIAGRRSTDTQYF
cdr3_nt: TGTGCCAGTAGTATAGCTGGACGGCGCAGCACAGATACGCAGTATTTT

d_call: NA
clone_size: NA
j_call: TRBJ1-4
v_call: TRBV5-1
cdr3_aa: CASSSQGVTNEKLFF
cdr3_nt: TGCGCCAGCAGCTCTCAGGGTGTAACTAATGAAAAACTGTTTTTT

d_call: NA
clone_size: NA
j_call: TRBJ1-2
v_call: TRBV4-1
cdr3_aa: CASSQQGRSNYGYTF
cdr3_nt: TGCGCCAGCAGCCAACAGGGCAGGAGTAACTATGGCTACACCTTC

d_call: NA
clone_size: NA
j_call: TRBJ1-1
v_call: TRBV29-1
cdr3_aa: CSVASAHPPGPSVNTEAFF
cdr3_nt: TGCAGCGTTGCGTCCGCTCATCCCCCAGGACCCAGTGTTAACACTGAAGCTTTCTTT